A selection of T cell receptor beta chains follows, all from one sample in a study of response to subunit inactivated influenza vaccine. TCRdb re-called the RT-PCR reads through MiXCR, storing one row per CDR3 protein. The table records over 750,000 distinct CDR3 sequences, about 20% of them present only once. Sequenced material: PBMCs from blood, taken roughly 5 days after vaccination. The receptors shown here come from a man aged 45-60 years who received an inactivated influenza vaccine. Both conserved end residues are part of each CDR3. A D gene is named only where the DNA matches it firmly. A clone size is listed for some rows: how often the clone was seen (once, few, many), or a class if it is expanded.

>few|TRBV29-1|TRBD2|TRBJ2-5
CSDRASGATQETQYF
TGCAGCGACCGTGCTAGCGGGGCAACCCAAGAGACCCAGTACTTC
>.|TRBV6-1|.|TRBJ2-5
CASRGRSLGETQYF
TGTGCCAGCAGAGGCAGGAGCCTTGGGGAGACCCAGTACTTC
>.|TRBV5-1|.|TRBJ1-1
CTSSLEAAGATEAFF
TGCACCAGCAGCTTGGAGGCGGCGGGGGCGACTGAAGCTTTCTTT
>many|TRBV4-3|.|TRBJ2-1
CASSVYDSPRGEQFF
TGCGCCAGCAGCGTCTACGACTCTCCCAGGGGTGAGCAGTTCTTC
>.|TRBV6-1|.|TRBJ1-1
CASSLRIPGTEAFF
TGTGCCAGCAGTCTTAGGATTCCCGGGACTGAAGCTTTCTTT
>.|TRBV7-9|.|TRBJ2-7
CASTLETRPDSYEQYF
TGTGCCAGCACCTTAGAGACTCGGCCCGATTCCTACGAGCAGTACTTC
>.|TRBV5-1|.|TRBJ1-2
CASSLGQLSGYTF
TGCGCCAGCAGCTTGGGGCAGCTCTCTGGCTACACCTTC
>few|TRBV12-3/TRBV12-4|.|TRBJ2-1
CASSSIGVGEQFF
TGTGCCAGCAGCTCTATAGGGGTCGGTGAGCAGTTCTTC
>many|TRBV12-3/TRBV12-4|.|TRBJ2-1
CASSSDICEQFF
TGTGCCAGCAGTTCCGACATCTGTGAGCAGTTCTTC
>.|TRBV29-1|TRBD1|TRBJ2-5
CSVEAGQGETQYF
TGCAGCGTTGAAGCCGGACAGGGGGAGACCCAGTACTTC
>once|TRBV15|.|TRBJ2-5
CATQEWGEQDTQYF
TGTGCCACCCAAGAGTGGGGGGAGCAAGATACCCAGTACTTC
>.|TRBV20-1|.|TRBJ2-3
CSAPRVAHTDTQYF
TGCAGTGCCCCTAGAGTGGCCCACACAGATACGCAGTATTTT
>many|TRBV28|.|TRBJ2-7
CASGGGSLVREQYF
TGTGCCAGCGGTGGGGGCAGCTTAGTACGCGAGCAGTACTTC
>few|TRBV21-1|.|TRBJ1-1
CASSKQAPGGPNTEAFF
TGTGCCAGCAGCAAACAGGCCCCGGGGGGGCCGAACACTGAAGCTTTCTTT
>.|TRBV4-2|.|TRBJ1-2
CASSQERGAGYGYTF
TGTGCCAGCAGCCAAGAGCGGGGGGCAGGTTATGGCTACACCTTC
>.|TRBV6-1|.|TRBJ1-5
CASSEAGGVQPQHF
TGTGCCAGCAGTGAAGCTGGGGGGGTTCAGCCCCAGCATTTT
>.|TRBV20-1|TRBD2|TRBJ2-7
CSAPGWTSGSEQYF
TGCAGTGCTCCCGGGTGGACTAGCGGGAGCGAGCAGTACTTC
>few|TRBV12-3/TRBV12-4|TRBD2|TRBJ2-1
CASKLAGGPWEQFF
TGTGCCAGCAAACTAGCGGGGGGGCCGTGGGAGCAGTTCTTC
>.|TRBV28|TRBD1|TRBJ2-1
CASRGGTGGHNEQFF
TGTGCCAGCAGGGGTGGGACAGGCGGACACAATGAGCAGTTCTTC
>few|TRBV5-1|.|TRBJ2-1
CASSPGGGGGNEQFF
TGCGCCAGCAGCCCTGGTGGGGGAGGCGGCAATGAGCAGTTCTTC
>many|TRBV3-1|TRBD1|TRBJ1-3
CASSRDSSSGNTIYF
TGTGCCAGCAGCCGGGACAGTTCCTCTGGAAACACCATATATTTT
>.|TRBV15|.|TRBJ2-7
CATSVEKGPSYEQYF
TGTGCCACCAGTGTAGAAAAGGGGCCATCCTACGAGCAGTACTTC
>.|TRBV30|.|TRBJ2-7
CAWSVESRSYEQYF
TGTGCCTGGAGTGTTGAGAGCAGGTCCTACGAGCAGTACTTC
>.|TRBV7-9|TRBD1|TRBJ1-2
CASSETGTAGYTF
TGTGCCAGCAGCGAGACAGGGACGGCGGGCTACACCTTC
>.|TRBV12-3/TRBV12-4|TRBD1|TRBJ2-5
CASTTRGQETQYF
TGTGCCAGCACCACCAGGGGGCAAGAGACCCAGTACTTC
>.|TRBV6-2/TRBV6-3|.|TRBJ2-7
CASSYKLDYEQYF
TGTGCCAGCAGTTACAAACTAGACTACGAGCAGTACTTC
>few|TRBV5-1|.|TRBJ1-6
CASSLSSGARSPLHF
TGCGCCAGCAGCTTGAGTTCGGGCGCTCGTTCACCCCTCCACTTT
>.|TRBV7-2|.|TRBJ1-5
CASSLEVGRNSQPQHF
TGTGCCAGCAGCTTAGAAGTAGGGAGGAACAGTCAGCCCCAGCATTTT
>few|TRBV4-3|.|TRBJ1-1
CASSQEIGGENTEAFF
TGCGCCAGCAGCCAAGAGATAGGGGGGGAGAACACTGAAGCTTTCTTT
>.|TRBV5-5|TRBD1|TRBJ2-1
CASSRPGQGWNEQFF
TGTGCCAGTAGCCGGCCGGGACAGGGGTGGAATGAGCAGTTCTTC
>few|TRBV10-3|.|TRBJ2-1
CAISAGGPPRLEQFF
TGTGCCATCAGCGCAGGCGGACCCCCGAGATTAGAGCAGTTCTTC
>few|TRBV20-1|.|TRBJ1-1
CSARGQAPNTEAFF
TGCAGTGCTAGAGGTCAGGCCCCGAACACTGAAGCTTTCTTT
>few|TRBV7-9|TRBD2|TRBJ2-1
CASSRGRNEQFF
TGTGCCAGCAGCCGCGGGAGAAATGAGCAGTTCTTC
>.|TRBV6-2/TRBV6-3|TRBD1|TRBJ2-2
CASSYYGQGGGELFF
TGTGCCAGCAGTTACTACGGACAGGGCGGCGGGGAGCTGTTTTTT
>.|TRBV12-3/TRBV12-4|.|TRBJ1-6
CASSLARLNRPIPLHF
TGTGCCAGCAGTTTAGCCCGACTGAACCGCCCAATCCCCCTCCACTTT
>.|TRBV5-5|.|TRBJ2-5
CASSAFGETQYF
TGTGCCAGCAGCGCATTCGGAGAGACCCAGTACTTC
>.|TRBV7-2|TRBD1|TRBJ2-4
CASSLGTGSIQYF
TGTGCCAGCAGCTTAGGGACAGGGTCCATTCAGTACTTC
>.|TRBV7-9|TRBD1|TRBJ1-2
CASSTRDSNYGYTF
TGTGCCAGCAGTACCCGGGACAGTAACTATGGCTACACCTTC
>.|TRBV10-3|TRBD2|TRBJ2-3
CATSGLAGGPRDTQYF
TGTGCCACCTCGGGACTAGCGGGAGGGCCGAGAGATACGCAGTATTTT
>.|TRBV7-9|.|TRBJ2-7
CASSLVWAEQYF
TGTGCCAGCAGCTTAGTCTGGGCCGAGCAGTACTTC
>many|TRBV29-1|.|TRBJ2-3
CSVQTSLDTQYF
TGCAGCGTACAGACATCCCTTGATACGCAGTATTTT
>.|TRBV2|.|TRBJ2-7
CASRQALAVSYEQYF
TGTGCCAGCAGACAGGCCCTAGCCGTATCCTACGAGCAGTACTTC
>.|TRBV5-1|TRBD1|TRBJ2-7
CASSLWGPNGQGSSYEQYF
TGCGCCAGCAGCTTGTGGGGCCCAAACGGACAGGGTAGCTCCTACGAGCAGTACTTC
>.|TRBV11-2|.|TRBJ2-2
CASSPLTDGLAGELFF
TGTGCCAGCAGCCCCCTGACGGATGGACTCGCCGGGGAGCTGTTTTTT
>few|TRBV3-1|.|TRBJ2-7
CASCLAVRSYEQYF
TGTGCCAGCTGTCTGGCAGTGAGATCCTACGAGCAGTACTTC
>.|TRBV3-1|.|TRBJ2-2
CASSQDTLTAWNTGELFF
TGTGCCAGCAGCCAAGATACCCTGACAGCCTGGAACACCGGGGAGCTGTTTTTT
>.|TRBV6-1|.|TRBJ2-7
CASSLRGPRFGQYF
TGTGCCAGCAGTCTCCGGGGACCCCGCTTTGGGCAGTACTTC
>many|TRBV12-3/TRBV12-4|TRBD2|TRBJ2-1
CASSWASGSNEQFF
TGTGCCAGCAGTTGGGCTAGCGGCAGCAATGAGCAGTTCTTC
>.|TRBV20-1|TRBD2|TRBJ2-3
CSAPELAGNTDTQYF
TGCAGTGCTCCCGAACTAGCGGGGAACACAGATACGCAGTATTTT
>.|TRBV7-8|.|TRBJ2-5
CASSPHSGAQETQYF
TGTGCCAGCAGCCCCCATTCCGGGGCCCAAGAGACCCAGTACTTC
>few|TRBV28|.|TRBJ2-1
CASSEQYNEQFF
TGTGCCAGCAGTGAGCAGTACAATGAGCAGTTCTTC
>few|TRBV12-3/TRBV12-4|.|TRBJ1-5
CASNGQGNQPQHF
TGTGCCAGCAACGGGCAAGGCAATCAGCCCCAGCATTTT
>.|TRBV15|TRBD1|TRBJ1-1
CATRPGTGVRKNTEAFF
TGTGCCACCAGACCTGGGACAGGGGTAAGGAAGAACACTGAAGCTTTCTTT
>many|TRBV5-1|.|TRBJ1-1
CASSSETGNTEAFF
TGCGCCAGCAGCAGCGAGACAGGGAACACTGAAGCTTTCTTT
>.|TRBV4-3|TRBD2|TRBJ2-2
CASSKGLAGVSGELFF
TGCGCCAGCAGCAAGGGACTAGCGGGAGTTTCGGGGGAGCTGTTTTTT
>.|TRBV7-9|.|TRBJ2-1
CASSVGPYNEQFF
TGTGCCAGCAGCGTAGGTCCTTACAATGAGCAGTTCTTC
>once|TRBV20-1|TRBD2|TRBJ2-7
CSARLASGRISYEQYF
TGCAGTGCTAGGCTCGCTAGCGGGAGGATATCCTACGAGCAGTACTTC
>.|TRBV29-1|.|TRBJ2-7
CSVTRGTAYEQYF
TGCAGCGTGACACGAGGGACTGCCTACGAGCAGTACTTC
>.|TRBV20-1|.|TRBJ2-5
CSARAPLGGGGETQYF
TGCAGTGCTAGGGCCCCCTTGGGGGGAGGGGGAGAGACCCAGTACTTC
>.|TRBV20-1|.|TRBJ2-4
CSAPGVENIQYF
TGCAGTGCCCCGGGAGTGGAAAACATTCAGTACTTC